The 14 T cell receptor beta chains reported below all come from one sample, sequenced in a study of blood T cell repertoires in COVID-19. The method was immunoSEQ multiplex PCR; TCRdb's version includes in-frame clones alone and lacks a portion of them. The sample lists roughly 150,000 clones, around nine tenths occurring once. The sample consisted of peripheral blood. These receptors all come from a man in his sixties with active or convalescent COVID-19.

CDR3 sequence reads: CASSMGTGVTDTQYF. CDR3 nucleotides: TGTGCCAGTAGTATGGGGACAGGGGTCACAGATACGCAGTATTTT. The chain uses TRBV19 and TRBJ2-3; 10 bases agree with TRBD1. V lost 3 bases, J lost 2 bases, and 2 bases stayed unmatched. The germline gives CDR1 LNHDA, CDR2 SQIVND (reference sequence). The CDR3 contains 15 residues.

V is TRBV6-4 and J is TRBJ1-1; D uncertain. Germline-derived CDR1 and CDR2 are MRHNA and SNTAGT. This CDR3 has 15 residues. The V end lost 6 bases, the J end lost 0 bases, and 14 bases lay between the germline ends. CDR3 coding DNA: TGTGCCAGCAGCAGGACGGAGGCCATGAACACTGAAGCTTTCTTT. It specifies CASSRTEAMNTEAFF.

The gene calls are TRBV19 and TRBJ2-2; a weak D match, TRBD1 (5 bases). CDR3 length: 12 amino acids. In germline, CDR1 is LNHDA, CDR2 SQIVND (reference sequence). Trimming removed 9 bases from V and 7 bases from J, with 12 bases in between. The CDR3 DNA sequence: TGTGCCAGCAGACAGTCATACGGGGAGCTGTTTTTT. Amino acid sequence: CASRQSYGELFF.

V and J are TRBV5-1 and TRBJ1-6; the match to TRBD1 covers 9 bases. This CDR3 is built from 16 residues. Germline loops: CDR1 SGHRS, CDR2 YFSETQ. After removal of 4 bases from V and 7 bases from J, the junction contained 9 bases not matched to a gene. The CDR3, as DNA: TGCGCCAGCAGCCACTATCTAACAGGGGGCAATTCACCCCTCCACTTT. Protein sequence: CASSHYLTGGNSPLHF.

The chain's CDR3 is CASSPWGALRTEAFF. CDR3 DNA sequence: TGTGCCAGCAGCCCATGGGGCGCTCTACGGACTGAAGCTTTCTTT. This chain links TRBV14 with TRBJ1-1; maybe TRBD1 (5 bases). V lost 4 bases to trimming and J lost 5 bases, with 17 bases between them. The CDR3 spans 15 residues. Germline CDR1 reads SGHDN; CDR2 reads FVKESK.

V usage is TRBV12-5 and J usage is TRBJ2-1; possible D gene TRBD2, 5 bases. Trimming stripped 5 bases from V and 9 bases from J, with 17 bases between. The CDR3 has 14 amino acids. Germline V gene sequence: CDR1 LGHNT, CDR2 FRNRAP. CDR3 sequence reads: CASGPSGPFGEQFF. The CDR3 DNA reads TGTGCTAGTGGTCCCAGCGGCCCCTTCGGTGAGCAGTTCTTC.

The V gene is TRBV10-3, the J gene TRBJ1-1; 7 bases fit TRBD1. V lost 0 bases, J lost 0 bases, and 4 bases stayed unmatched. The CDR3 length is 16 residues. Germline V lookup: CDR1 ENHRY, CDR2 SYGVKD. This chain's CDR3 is CAISESVGQVNTEAFF. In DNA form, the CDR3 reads TGTGCCATCAGTGAGTCCGTCGGACAGGTGAACACTGAAGCTTTCTTT.

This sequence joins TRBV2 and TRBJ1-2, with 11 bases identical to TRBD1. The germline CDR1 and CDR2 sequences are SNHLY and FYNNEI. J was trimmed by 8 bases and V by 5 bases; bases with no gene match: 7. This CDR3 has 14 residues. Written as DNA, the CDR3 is TGTGCCAGCAGTCGGACAGGGGGCGCGTTGGGCTACACCTTC. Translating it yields CASSRTGGALGYTF.

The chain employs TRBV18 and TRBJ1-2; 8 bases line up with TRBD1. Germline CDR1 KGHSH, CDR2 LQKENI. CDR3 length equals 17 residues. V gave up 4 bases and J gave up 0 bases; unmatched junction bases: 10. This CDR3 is CASSQTQGVSTNYGYTF. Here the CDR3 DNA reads TGTGCCAGCTCACAAACACAGGGGGTCTCAACTAACTATGGCTACACCTTC.

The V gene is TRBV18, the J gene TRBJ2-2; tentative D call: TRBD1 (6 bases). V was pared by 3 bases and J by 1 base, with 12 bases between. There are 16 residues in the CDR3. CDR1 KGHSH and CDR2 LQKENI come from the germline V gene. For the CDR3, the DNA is TGTGCCAGCTCACCTGTAAGGACAGAGAACACCGGGGAGCTGTTTTTT. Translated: CASSPVRTENTGELFF. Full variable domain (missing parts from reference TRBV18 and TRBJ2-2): NAGVMQNPRHLVRRRGQEARLRCSPMKGHSHVYWYRQLPEEGLKFMVYLQKENIIDESGMPKERFSAEFPKEGPSILRIQQVVRGDSAAYFCASSPVRTENTGELFFGEGSRLTVL.

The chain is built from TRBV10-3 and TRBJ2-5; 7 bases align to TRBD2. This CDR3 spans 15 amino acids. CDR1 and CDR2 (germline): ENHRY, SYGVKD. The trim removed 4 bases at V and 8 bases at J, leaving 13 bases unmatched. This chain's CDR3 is CAISGGGSVHDTQYF. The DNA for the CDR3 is TGTGCCATCAGTGGGGGGGGATCCGTCCATGATACCCAGTACTTC.

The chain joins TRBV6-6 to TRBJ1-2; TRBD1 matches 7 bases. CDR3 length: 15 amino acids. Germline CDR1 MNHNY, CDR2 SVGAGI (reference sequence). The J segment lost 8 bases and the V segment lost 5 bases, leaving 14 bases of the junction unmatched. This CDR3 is CASSTPRQGSGGYTF. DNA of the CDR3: TGTGCCAGCAGTACCCCCCGACAGGGAAGCGGCGGCTACACCTTC.

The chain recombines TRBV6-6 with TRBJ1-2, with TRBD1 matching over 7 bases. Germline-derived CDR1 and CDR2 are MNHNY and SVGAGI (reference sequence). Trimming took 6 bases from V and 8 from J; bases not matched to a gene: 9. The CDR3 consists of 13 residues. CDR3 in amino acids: CASRASQGYGYTF. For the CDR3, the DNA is TGTGCCAGCAGGGCCTCACAGGGGTACGGCTACACCTTC.

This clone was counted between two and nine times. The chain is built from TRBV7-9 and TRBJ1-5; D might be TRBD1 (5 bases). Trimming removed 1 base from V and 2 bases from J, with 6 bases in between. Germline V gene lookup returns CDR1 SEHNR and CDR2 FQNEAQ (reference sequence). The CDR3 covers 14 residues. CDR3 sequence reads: CASSLVGGNQPQHF. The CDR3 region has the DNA TGTGCCAGCAGCTTAGTAGGGGGCAATCAGCCCCAGCATTTT.